The 12 T cell receptor beta chains below were found in one sample sequenced in a study of blood T cell repertoires in COVID-19. Assay: immunoSEQ multiplex PCR; the TCRdb copy retains only in-frame clones and omits some. This table holds 250,000 to 350,000 clones, roughly 88% found once. Sequenced input: peripheral blood. The receptor source for this set is a woman between 25 and 40 years old who had recovered from COVID-19.

The V call is TRBV27, the J call TRBJ2-5; 13 bases are a match to TRBD2. The CDR3 extends over 16 amino acids. The trim removed 2 bases at V and 4 bases at J, leaving 4 bases unmatched. CDR1 is MNHEY, CDR2 SMNVEV, per germline (reference sequence). The CDR3 nucleotides read TGTGCCAGCAGTTTAAGTGGGACTAGCGGGGCAGAGACCCAGTACTTC. Amino acid sequence: CASSLSGTSGAETQYF.

The chain couples TRBV7-9 to TRBJ2-7; 9 bases fit TRBD2. CDR3 length: 15 amino acids. J gave up 4 bases and V 5 bases, and 9 bases lay outside the gene matches. Germline values: CDR1 SEHNR, CDR2 FQNEAQ (reference sequence). The CDR3 loop is CASSNSGSAYYEQYF. As DNA, the CDR3 is TGTGCCAGCAGCAATAGCGGGAGTGCGTATTACGAGCAGTACTTC.

J is TRBJ2-3 and V is TRBV7-8; D unclear. From germline, CDR1 is SGHVS and CDR2 FQNEAQ. There are 14 residues in the CDR3. Trimming removed 11 bases at V and 4 bases at J, with 19 bases between. The chain's CDR3 is CAGSRLVGADTQYF. DNA of the CDR3: TGTGCCGGATCACGCTTAGTTGGAGCAGATACGCAGTATTTT.

This clone was counted a few times. This sequence joins TRBV20-1 and TRBJ2-3, with unresolved D. V was cut by 3 bases and J by 5 bases, with 3 bases left in between. The germline V gene has CDR1 DFQATT and CDR2 SNEGSKA (reference sequence). The CDR3 length is 10 residues. For the CDR3, the DNA is TGCAGTGCTAGGAGAGATACGCAGTATTTT. This sequence encodes CSARRDTQYF.

This clone is a singleton in its sample. This chain links TRBV9 with TRBJ2-6, with D perhaps TRBD2 (5 bases). Germline CDR1 reads SGDLS; CDR2 reads YYNGEE. This CDR3 comprises 17 residues. V lost 1 base and J 4 bases, leaving 15 bases between the germline ends. The CDR3 DNA is TGTGCCAGCAGCGTAAACCTAGCCCCCTCCGGGGCCAACGTCCTGACTTTC. Translated, it gives CASSVNLAPSGANVLTF.

This clone has a single count. The chain employs TRBV28 and TRBJ1-6, with 7 bases that match TRBD1. Germline V CDR1 and CDR2: MDHEN, SYDVKM. With V trimmed by 8 bases and J by 9 bases, 13 bases remained unmatched. The CDR3 consists of 15 residues. The CDR3 DNA reads as TGTGCCAGCTTCCCCGGGACAGTAGTAGGTTCACCCCTCCACTTT. This codes for CASFPGTVVGSPLHF. The full variable domain, rest sourced from reference TRBV28 and TRBJ1-6, is DVKVTQSSRYLVKRTGEKVFLECVQDMDHENMFWYRQDPGLGLRLIYFSYDVKMKEKGDIPEGYSVSREKKERFSLILESASTNQTSMYLCASFPGTVVGSPLHFGNGTRLTVT.

The V and J genes are TRBV9 and TRBJ1-1; 7 nucleotides align to TRBD1. Germline V gene data show CDR1 as SGDLS and CDR2 as YYNGEE. CDR3 size: 14 residues. V trimming: 4 bases; J trimming: 7 bases; junction bases outside the gene matches: 10. The CDR3 coding sequence is TGTGCCAGCAGCTCCGAGCCGCGGGACAGTGAAGCTTTCTTT. Its protein product is CASSSEPRDSEAFF.

The chain carries TRBV7-9 and TRBJ1-4; 7 bases agree with TRBD1. J was trimmed by 6 bases and V by 5 bases; bases with no gene match: 6. In germline, CDR1 is SEHNR, CDR2 FQNEAQ (reference sequence). The CDR3 spans 14 residues. The CDR3 region is CASSPGQLHEKLFF. CDR3 nucleotides: TGTGCCAGCAGCCCGGGACAGCTTCATGAAAAACTGTTTTTT.

The rearrangement uses TRBV7-2 and TRBJ1-2; D is undetermined. V was shortened by 1 base and J by 5 bases, with 11 bases between the two germline ends. Germline CDR1 reads SGHTA; CDR2 reads FQGNSA. The CDR3 loop spans 14 amino acids. The CDR3 loop is CASSLGRNPYGYTF. The CDR3 DNA sequence: TGTGCCAGCAGCTTAGGGAGGAATCCTTATGGCTACACCTTC.

The genes are TRBV5-1 and TRBJ1-3, with D possibly matching TRBD1 (6 bases). Between the trimmed V and J ends, which lost 0 bases and 0 bases, there was a span of 16 bases. Germline-derived CDR1 and CDR2 are SGHRS and YFSETQ. The CDR3 has 18 amino acids. The CDR3 DNA reads TGCGCCAGCAGCTTGGGGGGACACCCCCAGAGCTCTGGAAACACCATATATTTT. Its translation is CASSLGGHPQSSGNTIYF.

The chain links TRBV30 to TRBJ1-1, with 11 bases matching TRBD1. The V gene's germline CDR1 is GTSNPN and CDR2 SVGIG (reference sequence). V shed 2 bases and J 5 bases; nucleotides not matched to a gene: 4. This CDR3 has 14 residues. Written as DNA, the CDR3 is TGTGCCTGGAGTCCCGGGACAGGGGGGACTGAAGCTTTCTTT. This sequence encodes CAWSPGTGGTEAFF.

The chain is built from TRBV6-5 and TRBJ1-5; TRBD1 might be the D (6 bases). The V gene's germline CDR1 is MNHEY and CDR2 SVGAGI. The CDR3 covers 15 residues. V was pared by 6 bases and J by 5 bases, with 17 bases between. The CDR3 loop is CASSLDSLGYQPQHF. DNA of the CDR3: TGTGCCAGCAGCCTGGACAGCCTAGGATATCAGCCCCAGCATTTT.